Listed here are 13 T cell receptor beta chains from one sample, sequenced in a study of cytomegalovirus exposure and HLA in healthy donors. PCR used 60 Vbeta primers and 13 Jbeta primers. TCRdb keeps only in-frame clones here, not all; method: immunoSEQ multiplex PCR. The data show 120,000 to 150,000 clones, with around 80% seen just once and about 2.2% held by the top ten. Sequencing used PBMCs. The receptors come from a man aged 25 to 45 in good health and CMV-seronegative.

This chain connects TRBV19 to TRBJ1-5, with 9 bases fitting TRBD1. This CDR3 has 14 amino acids. V shed 5 bases and J 5 bases; nucleotides not matched to a gene: 4. Germline CDR1 LNHDA, CDR2 SQIVND (reference sequence). For the CDR3, the DNA is TGTGCCAGTAGTTTAACAGGGGGCTATCAGCCCCAGCATTTT. Translating gives CASSLTGGYQPQHF.

The rearrangement joins TRBV5-1 to TRBJ2-3; D not resolved. The germline V gene encodes CDR1 SGHRS and CDR2 YFSETQ. Trimming took 0 bases from V and 6 from J, leaving 14 bases between them. This CDR3 is 15 amino acids long. The CDR3 loop is CASSLAFGSSDTQYF. As DNA, the CDR3 is TGCGCCAGCAGCTTGGCCTTCGGTTCATCCGATACGCAGTATTTT.

The J gene is TRBJ2-1, the V gene TRBV28; perhaps TRBD2 as D (6 bases). V was trimmed by 3 bases and J by 9 bases, leaving 6 bases between them. The CDR3 has 11 residues. CDR1 MDHEN and CDR2 SYDVKM come from the germline V gene. CDR3 sequence reads: CASSLGLEQFF. In DNA form, the CDR3 reads TGTGCCAGCAGTTTGGGACTTGAGCAGTTCTTC.

The chain uses TRBV19 and TRBJ2-5, with a possible D match to TRBD2 (8 bases). The germline V gene encodes CDR1 LNHDA and CDR2 SQIVND (reference sequence). V was pared by 3 bases and J by 4 bases, with 21 bases between. The CDR3 loop spans 17 amino acids. This chain's CDR3 is CASSIGTAGVGRETQYF. CDR3 nucleotide sequence: TGTGCCAGTAGTATTGGGACAGCGGGAGTGGGCAGAGAGACCCAGTACTTC.

The chain recombines TRBV27 with TRBJ2-3, with 7 bases lining up with TRBD2. Trimming removed 5 bases from V and 0 bases from J; junction bases left unmatched: 8. This CDR3 contains 16 residues. Germline lookup yields CDR1 MNHEY and CDR2 SMNVEV (reference sequence). The CDR3 DNA is TGTGCCAGCAGTCCCCATTTAGCGGGTAGCACAGATACGCAGTATTTT. Protein sequence: CASSPHLAGSTDTQYF.

The chain has TRBV28 and TRBJ1-1; D is possibly TRBD1 (6 bases). With 7 bases removed from V and 8 bases from J, the gap between germline ends came to 17 bases. Germline CDR1 is MDHEN and CDR2 is SYDVKM. This CDR3 is built from 13 residues. This CDR3 reads CASIETGYPEAFF. CDR3 DNA sequence: TGTGCCAGCATCGAAACAGGGTACCCCGAAGCTTTCTTT.

The rearrangement uses TRBV6-1 and TRBJ1-2; D is perhaps TRBD1 (5 bases). Trimming cost V 6 bases and J 7 bases, with 15 bases left between them. The CDR3 consists of 13 residues. CDR1 is MNHNS and CDR2 is SASEGT in the germline V gene. The CDR3 nucleotides are TGTGCCAGCAGGCCCTCGGGGGGGTCTGGCTACACCTTC. It codes for CASRPSGGSGYTF.

This chain connects TRBV5-6 to TRBJ1-2; maybe TRBD1 (5 bases). The CDR3 runs to 13 residues. V was clipped by 2 bases and J by 4 bases, with 9 bases between them. Germline CDR1 SGHDT, CDR2 YYEEEE. CDR3 sequence reads: CASSFPDIYGYTF. The CDR3 coding sequence is TGTGCCAGCAGCTTCCCGGACATCTATGGCTACACCTTC. The complete variable domain, with remaining parts taken from reference TRBV5-6 and TRBJ1-2, reads DAGVTQSPTHLIKTRGQQVTLRCSPKSGHDTVSWYQQALGQGPQFIFQYYEEEERQRGNFPDRFSGHQFPNYSSELNVNALLLGDSALYLCASSFPDIYGYTFGSGTRLTVV.

V is TRBV19 and J is TRBJ1-2; D may be TRBD1 (6 bases). Germline V gives CDR1 LNHDA, CDR2 SQIVND (reference sequence). The CDR3 is made up of 17 amino acids. Trimming shortened V by 7 bases and J by 1 base, and 22 bases separated the two germline ends. For the CDR3, the DNA is TGTGCCAGTAATACTGATCTACAGGGACCTCATAACTATGGCTACACCTTC. It codes for CASNTDLQGPHNYGYTF. Full variable domain (outside the CDR3, taken from reference TRBV19 and TRBJ1-2): DGGITQSPKYLFRKEGQNVTLSCEQNLNHDAMYWYRQDPGQGLRLIYYSQIVNDFQKGDIAEGYSVSREKKESFPLTVTSAQKNPTAFYLCASNTDLQGPHNYGYTFGSGTRLTVV.

The chain couples TRBV6-4 to TRBJ1-4; a possible D gene is TRBD1 (5 bases). The CDR3 extends over 21 amino acids. V was shortened by 0 bases and J by 0 bases, with 23 bases between the two germline ends. Germline assignment: CDR1 MRHNA and CDR2 SNTAGT. The chain's CDR3 is CASSDSGGREGSTSTNEKLFF. CDR3 nucleotides: TGTGCCAGCAGTGACTCGGGAGGGCGGGAGGGGTCGACCTCAACTAATGAAAAACTGTTTTTT.

The chain uses TRBV30 and TRBJ2-3; maybe TRBD2 (5 bases). The CDR3 length is 11 residues. The germline V and J ends were trimmed by 5 bases and 3 bases, with 6 bases remaining between them. Germline V CDR1 and CDR2: GTSNPN, SVGIG (reference sequence). The CDR3 sequence is CAWAGTDTQYF. In nucleotides, the CDR3 is TGTGCCTGGGCGGGTACAGATACGCAGTATTTT.

This chain uses TRBV19 with TRBJ1-1, with D unresolved. The CDR3 totals 14 residues. Germline V lookup: CDR1 LNHDA, CDR2 SQIVND (reference sequence). Trimming shortened V by 5 bases and J by 1 base, and 11 bases separated the two germline ends. The CDR3 here is CASSPGRENTEAFF. DNA of the CDR3: TGTGCCAGTAGTCCCGGGAGGGAGAACACTGAAGCTTTCTTT.

The rearrangement uses TRBV29-1 and TRBJ2-1, with TRBD1 matching 8 bases. V was pared by 3 bases and J by 7 bases, with 8 bases of the junction left unmatched. Germline CDR1 SQVTM, CDR2 ANQGSEA. This CDR3 has 14 residues. DNA for the CDR3: TGCAGCGTTGAGGGATGGACAGGGAGGAATGAGCAGTTCTTC. This gives the protein CSVEGWTGRNEQFF.